These 9 T cell receptor beta chains were all obtained from the same sample, sequenced in a study of T-cell memory formation after mild COVID-19. Each CDR3 protein is one row after TCRdb ran MiXCR on the 5' RACE reads. Altogether 35,000 to 45,000 distinct CDR3 sequences are present, approximately 7% being singletons, with the ten largest covering 1.4% to 1.5%. Specimen: PBMCs or a T cell subset sorted from them (not recorded which). The receptor source for this set is a man aged 18 to 35 who had mild COVID-19 (a few samples of this study predate the infection). Cell type and time point are not known.

V usage is TRBV20-1 and J usage is TRBJ1-4, with 7 nucleotides matching TRBD1. Germline CDR1 and CDR2: DFQATT and SNEGSKA (reference sequence). The length of the CDR3 is 13 residues. Germline trimming cut 5 bases from V and 8 bases from J; bases unmatched to any gene: 8. This CDR3 reads CSAAQGHREKLFF. The DNA of the CDR3 is TGCAGTGCTGCACAGGGGCATCGGGAAAAACTGTTTTTT.

This clonotype was detected many times. The chain employs TRBV29-1 and TRBJ2-1, with TRBD2 identical over 7 bases. V trimming: 4 bases; J trimming: 7 bases; junction bases outside the gene matches: 13. In germline, CDR1 is SQVTM, CDR2 ANQGSEA. The CDR3 is 15 residues long. The CDR3 here is CSVVNRAGVLNEQFF. CDR3 nucleotides: TGCAGCGTTGTAAATCGGGCGGGGGTCTTAAATGAGCAGTTCTTC.

This rearrangement joins TRBV2 to TRBJ1-2, with a possible D match to TRBD1 (5 bases). V was shortened by 5 bases and J by 2 bases, with 9 bases between the two germline ends. The CDR3 runs to 13 residues. Germline V gives CDR1 SNHLY, CDR2 FYNNEI. The CDR3 loop is CASSQDINYGYTF. The CDR3 nucleotides are TGTGCCAGCAGTCAGGACATAAACTATGGCTACACCTTC.

V usage is TRBV7-2 and J usage is TRBJ1-5; TRBD1 is a possible D gene (6 bases). Trimming left V 5 bases short and J 8 bases short, with 19 bases between. CDR3 length: 15 residues. CDR1 is SGHTA, CDR2 FQGNSA, per germline. This chain's CDR3 is CASSRGEGPGEPQHF. The CDR3 DNA is TGTGCCAGCAGCCGGGGGGAGGGGCCAGGGGAGCCCCAGCATTTT. The full variable domain, its missing parts supplied by reference TRBV7-2 and TRBJ1-5, is GAGVSQSPSNKVTEKGKDVELRCDPISGHTALYWYRQSLGQGLEFLIYFQGNSAPDKSGLPSDRFSAERTGGSVSTLTIQRTQQEDSAVYLCASSRGEGPGEPQHFGDGTRLSIL.

This clonotype was seen many times. This chain links TRBV7-2 with TRBJ2-3, with a weak D call TRBD1 (5 bases). This CDR3 has 14 residues. With 5 bases removed from V and 5 bases from J, the gap between germline ends came to 14 bases. Per the germline V gene, CDR1 is SGHTA and CDR2 is FQGNSA. The CDR3: CASSPSRVRDTQYF. DNA of the CDR3: TGTGCCAGCAGCCCCAGCAGGGTTAGAGATACGCAGTATTTT. The full variable domain, with the rest looked up from reference TRBV7-2 and TRBJ2-3, is GAGVSQSPSNKVTEKGKDVELRCDPISGHTALYWYRQSLGQGLEFLIYFQGNSAPDKSGLPSDRFSAERTGGSVSTLTIQRTQQEDSAVYLCASSPSRVRDTQYFGPGTRLTVL.

This chain connects TRBV6-5 to TRBJ1-4, with D tentatively TRBD1 (6 bases). Trimming took 6 bases from V and 7 from J, leaving 12 bases between them. Germline loops: CDR1 MNHEY, CDR2 SVGAGI. This CDR3 contains 13 residues. CDR3 amino acids: CASRLQGREKLFF. CDR3 bases: TGTGCCAGCAGACTACAGGGTCGTGAAAAACTGTTTTTT.

This clonotype was seen repeatedly, ten times or more. J is TRBJ2-3 and V is TRBV12-3 or TRBV12-4; tentative D call: TRBD1 (5 bases). CDR3 length equals 12 residues. V lost 6 bases and J lost 8, with 12 bases in between. The DNA for the CDR3 is TGTGCCAGCAGGGCAGGGCACGGTACGCAGTATTTT. Residues: CASRAGHGTQYF.

This clonotype appeared a few times. The chain couples TRBV7-2 to TRBJ2-5; 8 nucleotides line up with TRBD2. The V segment lost 5 bases and the J segment 1 base; nucleotides outside the gene matches: 9. This CDR3 is 16 amino acids long. Germline V gene sequence: CDR1 SGHTA, CDR2 FQGNSA. This chain's CDR3 is CASSPFAAGAQETQYF. The CDR3 DNA reads as TGTGCCAGCAGCCCTTTCGCAGCGGGGGCCCAAGAGACCCAGTACTTC.

This clonotype was found a few times. The chain uses TRBV4-3 and TRBJ1-5, with TRBD1 as a possible D gene (5 bases). The germline V and J ends were trimmed by 5 bases and 6 bases, with 14 bases remaining between them. The CDR3 is 14 residues long. Per the germline V gene, CDR1 is LGHNA and CDR2 is YSLEER. The CDR3 sequence is CASSARWGPQPQHF. CDR3 DNA sequence: TGCGCCAGCAGCGCCAGATGGGGCCCTCAGCCCCAGCATTTT.